These 10 T cell receptor beta chains share one sample of origin, sequenced in a study of identical twins. TCRdb re-called the 5' RACE reads through MiXCR, storing one row per CDR3 protein. Of under 300,000 distinct CDR3 sequences in the sample, about 14% were seen once. Material for sequencing was memory (CD45RO+) T cells sorted from blood. These receptors all come from a woman between 18 and 29 years old in good health.

The V gene is TRBV7-9, the J gene TRBJ2-3; a possible D gene is TRBD2 (5 bases). Trimming left V 5 bases short and J 6 bases short, with 15 bases between. CDR3 size: 14 residues. Germline V CDR1 and CDR2: SEHNR, FQNEAQ (reference sequence). CDR3 loop: CASSHLHGGDTQYF. Written as DNA, the CDR3 is TGTGCCAGCAGCCATCTGCACGGCGGGGATACGCAGTATTTT.

This clonotype was seen only a few times. This chain uses TRBV14 with TRBJ2-1, with 7 bases identical to TRBD2. This CDR3 comprises 16 residues. V was clipped by 4 bases and J by 10 bases; unmatched bases: 16. In germline, CDR1 is SGHDN, CDR2 FVKESK. The CDR3 DNA follows: TGTGCCAGCAGCCGCAATCTGCGGCTAGCGGCGAGCGAGCAGTTCTTC. Its protein is CASSRNLRLAASEQFF.

This clonotype was counted ten times or more. The J gene is TRBJ2-5, the V gene TRBV12-3 or TRBV12-4, with D unresolved. Trimming pared 2 bases from V and 9 bases from J, leaving 13 bases between. The CDR3 sequence is 13 residues long. CDR3 residues: CASSLNIQSAQYF. CDR3 bases: TGTGCCAGCAGTTTAAATATTCAGAGCGCCCAGTACTTC.

In its sample, this clonotype was seen a few times. V usage is TRBV28 and J usage is TRBJ2-3; 7 bases align to TRBD1. The germline V gene has CDR1 MDHEN and CDR2 SYDVKM. V shed 7 bases and J 3 bases; nucleotides not matched to a gene: 4. This CDR3 has 13 amino acids. CDR3 in DNA: TGTGCCAGCAACAGACAGGGAACAGATACGCAGTATTTT. It translates to CASNRQGTDTQYF.

This chain connects TRBV11-2 to TRBJ2-6; 7 bases line up with TRBD1. Losses at the gene ends were 5 bases for V and 4 bases for J; bases not matched to a gene: 17. Germline V gene sequence: CDR1 SGHAT, CDR2 FQNNGV. The CDR3 spans 19 residues. As DNA, the CDR3 is TGTGCCAGCAGCCTGCCGGGACAGCCTCAGTCGGGGGGGGCCAACGTCCTGACTTTC. This encodes CASSLPGQPQSGGANVLTF.

This clonotype was detected many times. V is TRBV5-1 and J is TRBJ2-3, with D tentatively TRBD1 (5 bases). The CDR3 is 14 residues long. V was trimmed by 4 bases and J by 3 bases, leaving 12 bases between them. The V gene's germline CDR1 is SGHRS and CDR2 YFSETQ. Written as DNA, the CDR3 is TGCGCCAGCAGCAACGCACAGGTTACAGATACGCAGTATTTT. Its translation is CASSNAQVTDTQYF.

This clonotype was counted between two and nine times. J is TRBJ1-1 and V is TRBV10-3; no firm D call. CDR1 and CDR2 (germline): ENHRY, SYGVKD. The CDR3 runs to 11 residues. V dropped 6 bases and J dropped 4 bases, with 6 bases sitting between them. CDR3 residues: CAISSFTEAFF. The CDR3 bases are TGTGCCATCAGCTCATTCACTGAAGCTTTCTTT.

This clonotype was seen a few times. The chain joins TRBV6-4 to TRBJ2-3, with TRBD2 matching over 10 bases. Germline V gives CDR1 MRHNA, CDR2 SNTAGT. This CDR3 is built from 16 residues. V trimming: 3 bases; J trimming: 3 bases; junction bases outside the gene matches: 6. The CDR3 DNA follows: TGTGCCAGCAGTGAAAAAACTAGCGGGGAAACAGATACGCAGTATTTT. This codes for CASSEKTSGETDTQYF.

This clonotype was seen repeatedly, ten times or more. This chain joins TRBV11-2 and TRBJ1-4, with no clear D. V gave up 5 bases and J gave up 3 bases, with 10 bases separating them. The CDR3 totals 14 residues. Germline V gives CDR1 SGHAT, CDR2 FQNNGV. The CDR3 loop reads CASSHRRANEKLFF. The DNA of the CDR3 is TGTGCCAGCAGCCACCGTAGGGCTAATGAAAAACTGTTTTTT.

The CDR3 reads CATSRAHREDGYTF. The CDR3 DNA reads TGTGCCACCAGCAGAGCTCACAGGGAAGATGGCTACACCTTC. V and J are TRBV15 and TRBJ1-2, with D possibly matching TRBD1 (6 bases). The CDR3 covers 14 residues. Germline CDR1 is LNHNV and CDR2 is YYDKDF (reference sequence). The V gene lost 1 base and the J gene lost 6 bases, with 12 bases spanning the gap.